Listed below are T cell receptor beta chains from one sample, sequenced in a study of blood T cell repertoires in COVID-19. Assay used: immunoSEQ multiplex PCR; TCRdb lists only in-frame clones, some missing. The sample lists about 400,000 clones; 86% were seen once. Source material: peripheral blood. These receptors were collected from a woman aged 60-75 years with COVID-19, enrolled during active disease. CDR3s include the opening cysteine and the closing phenylalanine or tryptophan. D genes are given only for firm matches. Expanded clones are given a class, and other clones once, few, many or no size at all.

TRBV12-3/TRBV12-4	-	TRBJ2-5	-	TGTGCCAGCAGCGCAGGACAGCCAGAGACCCAGTACTTC	CASSAGQPETQYF
TRBV9	few	TRBJ1-1	-	TGTGCCAGCAGCGTGGACATCTTGAACACTGAAGCTTTCTTT	CASSVDILNTEAFF
TRBV6-6	-	TRBJ2-5	-	TGTGCCAGCAGGCCCGCCGGAGAGACCCAGTACTTC	CASRPAGETQYF
TRBV10-2	few	TRBJ2-1	TRBD2	TGCGCCAGCAGCCCTGACGGGGGGAGTAATGAGCAGTTCTTC	CASSPDGGSNEQFF
TRBV29-1	-	TRBJ2-5	-	TGCAGCGTTGAAGGTGTGGGGGGTTTGAAAGAGACCCAGTACTTC	CSVEGVGGLKETQYF
TRBV7-3	-	TRBJ2-6	-	TGTGCCAGCAGCTTCGCGCCCTCTGGGGCCAACGTCCTGACTTTC	CASSFAPSGANVLTF
TRBV7-9	-	TRBJ1-1	-	TGTGCCAGCAGCTTAGGGACAGTGAACACTGAAGCTTTCTTT	CASSLGTVNTEAFF
TRBV3-1/TRBV3-2	-	TRBJ1-4	TRBD1	TGTGCCAGCAGCCAAGATCCGACAGGGAGAGGTGAAAAACTGTTTTTT	CASSQDPTGRGEKLFF
TRBV19	-	TRBJ1-1	-	TGTGCCAGTAGAGAACACGATTACACTGAAGCTTTCTTT	CASREHDYTEAFF
TRBV2	-	TRBJ2-3	-	TGTGCCAGCAGTGTCGGCAGGATCGCAGATACGCAGTATTTT	CASSVGRIADTQYF
TRBV10-2	-	TRBJ1-1	-	TGCGCCAGCAGTGAGATGGCCCGTGAAAAAGCTTTCTTT	CASSEMAREKAFF
TRBV5-1	-	TRBJ2-7	-	TGCGCCAGCAGCTTGGAGGGGCCCGCCTACGAGCAGTACTTC	CASSLEGPAYEQYF
TRBV6-5	many	TRBJ1-1	TRBD1	TGTGCCAGCAGTTACCTACAGGGGAGCACTGAAGCTTTCTTT	CASSYLQGSTEAFF
TRBV18	-	TRBJ2-2	-	TGTGCCAGCTCACGCACCGGGGGAGTTAACACCGGGGAGCTGTTTTTT	CASSRTGGVNTGELFF
TRBV11-2	-	TRBJ1-4	-	TGTGCCAGCCGGTGGAATGAAAAACTGTTTTTT	CASRWNEKLFF
TRBV15	-	TRBJ1-3	TRBD1	TGTGCCACCTCGATGGGACAGGGGCACTCTGGAAACACCATATATTTT	CATSMGQGHSGNTIYF
TRBV4-1	-	TRBJ1-2	-	TGCGCCAGCAGCCAAGGTACCAGGGACTATGGCTACACCTTC	CASSQGTRDYGYTF
TRBV15	-	TRBJ2-1	-	TGTGCCACCAGCAGAGATACAGCTTCCAATGAGCAGTTCTTC	CATSRDTASNEQFF
TRBV5-1	-	TRBJ1-5	-	TGCGCCAGCAGCTTGCGCCGAGGGACACCCCAGAAACCCCAGCATTTT	CASSLRRGTPQKPQHF
TRBV5-1	-	TRBJ2-1	TRBD2	TGCGCCAGCAGCCTGACAGCGGGGGGGCCCCTCTCCTACAATGAGCAGTTCTTC	CASSLTAGGPLSYNEQFF
TRBV13	-	TRBJ2-2	TRBD1	TGTGCCAGCAGCTCAACAGGGGACCTCAACACCGGGGAGCTGTTTTTT	CASSSTGDLNTGELFF
TRBV19	-	TRBJ1-5	-	TGTGCCAGTAGTATAGGGAGGGGACCGCCAAGTGAGCCCCAGCATTTT	CASSIGRGPPSEPQHF
TRBV9	-	TRBJ2-7	TRBD2	TGTGCCAGCAGCCCGACAGCTAGCGGGGGACCCTCCTACGAGCAGTACTTC	CASSPTASGGPSYEQYF
TRBV10-3	-	TRBJ1-2	-	TGTGCCATCAGGACCTACAGGAACGCTAACTATGGCTACACCTTC	CAIRTYRNANYGYTF
TRBV28	once	TRBJ2-3	-	TGTGCCAGCAGTCTCCGGGGTAACACAGATACGCAGTATTTT	CASSLRGNTDTQYF
TRBV3-1/TRBV3-2	once	TRBJ2-3	TRBD2	TGTGCCAGCAGCCACTCTCTAGCGGGGGGCACAGATACGCAGTATTTT	CASSHSLAGGTDTQYF
TRBV6-1	-	TRBJ1-5	TRBD1	TGTGCCAGCAGTGCGGGGACAGGGGTAAGATTGGGCAATCAGCCCCAGCATTTT	CASSAGTGVRLGNQPQHF
TRBV6-4	-	TRBJ2-1	TRBD2	TGTGCCAGCAGTAGCGGGGGCACCTCCTACAATGAGCAGTTCTTC	CASSSGGTSYNEQFF
TRBV9	-	TRBJ2-5	TRBD2	TGTGCCAGCAGCCAACTAGCGGGGGGGCAAGAGACCCAGTACTTC	CASSQLAGGQETQYF
TRBV7-9	-	TRBJ2-1	-	TGTGCCAGCAGCTTAGCCCACTCGGTCACTGAGCAGTTCTTC	CASSLAHSVTEQFF
TRBV27	-	TRBJ1-2	-	TGTGCCAGCAGATACAGGGACGGCTATGGCTACACCTTC	CASRYRDGYGYTF